Below are 18 T cell receptor beta chains sequenced from a single sample in a study of patients with pleural tuberculosis. From the reads, TCRdb called clonotypes with MiXCR, one entry per CDR3 protein. Of about 50,000 distinct CDR3 sequences listed, 7.3% are singletons. The receptors derive from a human donor with pleural tuberculosis.

Many counts were recorded for this clonotype. J is TRBJ1-2 and V is TRBV2; 8 positions match TRBD1. The CDR3 is 12 amino acids. Looked up from germline, CDR1 is SNHLY and CDR2 is FYNNEI. The junction had 0 bases not matched to a gene; V was cut back by 6 bases and J by 3 bases. CDR3 residues: CASRGQDYGYTF. As DNA, the CDR3 is TGTGCCAGCAGGGGACAGGACTATGGCTACACCTTC.

This clonotype came up many times. V gene TRBV12-3 or TRBV12-4 combines with J gene TRBJ2-1; 9 nucleotides match TRBD1. Trimming took 4 bases from V and 6 from J; bases not matched to a gene: 7. The CDR3 is 15 amino acids. DNA for the CDR3: TGTGCCAGCAGTTCCCGGGGACAGGGTCTCAATGAGCAGTTCTTC. Translation: CASSSRGQGLNEQFF.

In this sample, this clonotype turned up a few times. One end of the junction fails to match germline, which may point to a read error. The rearrangement joins TRBV13 to TRBJ2-1, with a weak D call TRBD1 (6 bases). Germline-derived CDR1 and CDR2 are PRHDT and FYEKMQ (reference sequence). The CDR3 extends over 15 amino acids. The CDR3 sequence is CASTLNRVSHNEQFF. DNA of the CDR3: TGTGCCAGCACCTTAAACAGGGTGTCCCACAATGAGCAGTTCTTC.

This clonotype appeared many times. The chain recombines TRBV20-1 with TRBJ2-3; 7 bases align to TRBD1. Germline CDR1 DFQATT, CDR2 SNEGSKA (reference sequence). The CDR3 runs to 12 residues. The V and J ends lost 3 bases and 4 bases, in that order; junction bases with no gene match: 1. The CDR3 sequence: CSASGTADTQYF. CDR3 DNA: TGCAGTGCTAGCGGGACAGCAGATACGCAGTATTTT.

This clonotype was picked up many times. The CDR3 loop reads CSARRGSYQETQYF. In DNA, the CDR3 is TGCAGTGCTAGGCGCGGGAGCTACCAAGAGACCCAGTACTTC. The rearrangement links TRBV20-1 to TRBJ2-5; TRBD2 matches at 7 bases. Germline trimming cut 3 bases from V and 0 bases from J; bases unmatched to any gene: 4. The CDR3 consists of 14 residues. CDR1 is DFQATT, CDR2 SNEGSKA, per germline (reference sequence).

This clonotype was seen more than once but under ten times. The chain combines TRBV12-3 or TRBV12-4 with TRBJ2-1; D not resolved. This CDR3 has 13 amino acids. V lost 1 base, J lost 3 bases, and 4 bases lay in between. The DNA of the CDR3 is TGTGCCAGCAGTTTAGGGGACTACAATGAGCAGTTCTTC. Translation: CASSLGDYNEQFF.

This sequence joins TRBV5-6 and TRBJ1-6, with D perhaps matching TRBD1 (5 bases). CDR1 is SGHDT, CDR2 YYEEEE, per germline. There are 16 residues in the CDR3. V was shortened by 7 bases and J by 6 bases, with 20 bases between the two germline ends. This CDR3 is CASSPTTEIGNSPLHF. Here the CDR3 DNA reads TGTGCCAGCTCCCCCACGACAGAGATCGGTAATTCACCCCTCCACTTT.

This clonotype was recorded many times. The chain has TRBV20-1 and TRBJ2-1, with a weak D call TRBD2 (6 bases). V lost 4 bases to trimming and J lost 4 bases, with 11 bases between them. Germline V gene sequence: CDR1 DFQATT, CDR2 SNEGSKA (reference sequence). The CDR3 extends over 13 amino acids. The CDR3 nucleotides read TGCAGTGCTATACTAGCCATGTACAATGAGCAGTTCTTC. It encodes CSAILAMYNEQFF.

This clonotype was seen at least ten times. The chain recombines TRBV4-2 with TRBJ2-2, with 10 bases that match TRBD2. V was clipped by 6 bases and J by 6 bases; unmatched bases: 4. The CDR3 totals 14 residues. Germline CDR1 and CDR2: LGHNA and YNFKEQ. CDR3 loop: CASRKAGGPGELFF. CDR3 bases: TGTGCCAGCAGGAAAGCGGGAGGGCCCGGGGAGCTGTTTTTT.

This clonotype appeared many times. The chain is built from TRBV27 and TRBJ2-2, with TRBD2 matching 12 bases. This CDR3 has 14 amino acids. Trimming took 7 bases from V and 7 from J; bases not matched to a gene: 4. From germline, CDR1 is MNHEY and CDR2 SMNVEV (reference sequence). The CDR3 DNA follows: TGTGCCAGCACCCTAGCGGGAGGGGGCGGGGAGCTGTTTTTT. This sequence encodes CASTLAGGGGELFF.

This clonotype was picked up many times. The chain carries TRBV15 and TRBJ2-1, with unresolved D. The length of the CDR3 is 13 residues. V was clipped by 0 bases and J by 4 bases, with 4 bases between them. CDR1 and CDR2 (germline): LNHNV, YYDKDF (reference sequence). As DNA, the CDR3 is TGTGCCACCAGCAGAGACAGGTACAATGAGCAGTTCTTC. Its protein product is CATSRDRYNEQFF.

This clonotype was seen many times. The V gene is TRBV28, the J gene TRBJ1-5, with D maybe TRBD1 (6 bases). The length of the CDR3 is 13 residues. V dropped 7 bases and J dropped 6 bases, with 13 bases sitting between them. The germline CDR1 and CDR2 sequences are MDHEN and SYDVKM. The CDR3 nucleotides are TGTGCCAGCAAACAGGGAGGAGGTCAGCCCCAGCATTTT. As protein: CASKQGGGQPQHF.

This clonotype appeared many times. V usage is TRBV20-1 and J usage is TRBJ2-1; 7 positions agree with TRBD1. There are 12 residues in the CDR3. Germline loops: CDR1 DFQATT, CDR2 SNEGSKA (reference sequence). Losses at the gene ends were 5 bases for V and 7 bases for J; bases not matched to a gene: 5. CDR3 in DNA: TGCAGTGCTCGAGGACAGGTGAATGAGCAGTTCTTC. It specifies CSARGQVNEQFF.

This clonotype was detected ten times or more. The V and J genes are TRBV14 and TRBJ1-4; D is ambiguous. This CDR3 contains 15 residues. Trimming pared 1 base from V and 7 bases from J, leaving 13 bases between. The V gene's germline CDR1 is SGHDN and CDR2 FVKESK. In nucleotides, the CDR3 is TGTGCCAGCAGCCAAGGTGGAATTTGGAGTGAAAAACTGTTTTTT. Its protein product is CASSQGGIWSEKLFF.

This clonotype was seen repeatedly, ten times or more. The chain joins TRBV19 to TRBJ1-5; no firm D call. The CDR3 contains 13 residues. Germline V gene data show CDR1 as LNHDA and CDR2 as SQIVND (reference sequence). V lost 5 bases and J 2 bases, leaving 7 bases between the germline ends. The CDR3 bases are TGTGCCAGTAGTGCATTTGGCAATCAGCCCCAGCATTTT. Translated: CASSAFGNQPQHF.

The chain is built from TRBV12-3 or TRBV12-4 and TRBJ2-1; either TRBD1 or TRBD2 may fit D (6 bases each). CDR3 size: 14 residues. Between the trimmed V and J ends, which lost 1 base and 9 bases, there was a span of 13 bases. CDR3 DNA: TGTGCCAGCAGTTTAGTCGGGAGAGGGGGTGAGCAGTTCTTC. Its protein product is CASSLVGRGGEQFF.

This clonotype has a count of ten or more. The genes are TRBV28 and TRBJ2-5, with 9 bases aligning to TRBD2. Losses at the gene ends were 8 bases for V and 5 bases for J; bases not matched to a gene: 6. The length of the CDR3 is 13 residues. From germline, CDR1 is MDHEN and CDR2 SYDVKM. The CDR3 region has the DNA TGTGCCAGCGGGACTAGCTCACGGGAGACCCAGTACTTC. It is translated as CASGTSSRETQYF. Based on the CDR3 plus reference TRBV28 and TRBJ2-5, the full variable domain is DVKVTQSSRYLVKRTGEKVFLECVQDMDHENMFWYRQDPGLGLRLIYFSYDVKMKEKGDIPEGYSVSREKKERFSLILESASTNQTSMYLCASGTSSRETQYFGPGTRLLVL.

The table lists this clonotype with many counts. The chain is built from TRBV14 and TRBJ1-5; D ambiguous. CDR1 is SGHDN, CDR2 FVKESK, per germline. This CDR3 has 14 residues. Trimming removed 1 base from V and 1 base from J, with 5 bases in between. The CDR3 is CASSQGDSNQPQHF. In DNA, the CDR3 is TGTGCCAGCAGCCAAGGTGACAGCAATCAGCCCCAGCATTTT.